Described below is a single TCR beta chain sequence and its context. Its antigen is undetermined. Time point: baseline pretreatment blood. The treatment: 15 Gy SBRT to primary tumor, nephrectomy 4 weeks later. Clear cell pathology was present in this patient's renal cell carcinoma. Germline V gene data show CDR1 as SGHDT and CDR2 as YYEEEE. J was trimmed by 2 bases and V by 4 bases; bases with no gene match: 7. The CDR3 sequence is 15 residues long. Measured with immunoSEQ multiplex PCR; TCRdb has only the in-frame clones, and not every one. The table lists approximately 63,000 clones, roughly three quarters of them singletons. This record comes from a study of radiation and T cells in renal cell carcinoma. At the level of the study: Nephrectomy followed 15 Gy stereotactic body radiation by 4 weeks. Study-wide results and caveats: Baseline intratumoral clonotype presence is unknown without pretreatment biopsies.

The source material was blood, sampled from a patient whose treatment included radiotherapy and nephrectomy. The V gene is TRBV5-6, the J gene TRBJ2-5, with 8 nucleotides matching TRBD2. This TCR came from a man in his fifties or sixties with renal cell carcinoma. The CDR3 region is CASSTTSGAQETQYF. DNA for the CDR3: TGTGCCAGCAGCACAACTAGCGGAGCTCAAGAGACCCAGTACTTC.